The 31 T cell receptor beta chains reported below all come from one sample, sequenced in a study of T cell repertoires in cytomegalovirus infection. No antigen is known for these receptors. Each CDR3 protein gets one entry after TCRdb re-called the reads with MiXCR. Among about 68,000 distinct CDR3 sequences listed, about 23% were seen once. The sequenced sample consisted of PBMCs, sequenced either directly or after in vitro stimulation (not recorded which). These receptors originate from a human donor in good health (CMV status not recorded). Some clones in this sample may be carry-over from other donors' samples.

This clonotype has ten or more counts. The genes are TRBV7-8 and TRBJ2-7; D possibly uses TRBD1 or TRBD2 (6 bases each). This CDR3 region has 17 residues. The V gene lost 1 base and the J gene lost 6 bases, with 22 bases spanning the gap. Per germline, CDR1 SGHVS and CDR2 FQNEAQ. The CDR3 DNA follows: TGTGCCAGCAGCTTAGTTGGGAGACAGGTTCGGCGGGGCGAGCAGTACTTC. This gives the protein CASSLVGRQVRRGEQYF.

This chain uses TRBV9 with TRBJ2-7; D call uncertain. The CDR3 has 14 residues. CDR1 SGDLS and CDR2 YYNGEE come from the germline V gene. The V gene lost 0 bases and the J gene lost 9 bases, with 16 bases spanning the gap. CDR3 bases: TGTGCCAGCAGCGTAGATCCGGACGGCCTCGGGCAGTACTTC. Encoded protein: CASSVDPDGLGQYF.

CDR3 coding DNA: TGCAGTGCTTCCACCCGGGCCCTGTACACCGGGGAGCTGTTTTTT. As protein: CSASTRALYTGELFF. The chain employs TRBV20-1 and TRBJ2-2; D gene uncertain. This CDR3 contains 15 residues. CDR1 is DFQATT, CDR2 SNEGSKA, per germline (reference sequence). V dropped 5 bases and J dropped 3 bases, with 16 bases sitting between them.

This clonotype has ten or more counts. The genes are TRBV7-2 and TRBJ2-5; TRBD2 matches 7 bases. The CDR3 has 14 amino acids. J gave up 4 bases and V 4 bases, and 6 bases lay outside the gene matches. Germline CDR1 is SGHTA and CDR2 is FQGNSA. The CDR3 reads CASSYRGEGETQYF. The CDR3, as DNA: TGTGCCAGCAGCTACCGCGGGGAGGGAGAGACCCAGTACTTC. Complete variable domain (other parts from reference TRBV7-2 and TRBJ2-5): GAGVSQSPSNKVTEKGKDVELRCDPISGHTALYWYRQSLGQGLEFLIYFQGNSAPDKSGLPSDRFSAERTGGSVSTLTIQRTQQEDSAVYLCASSYRGEGETQYFGPGTRLLVL.

The sample holds a few counts of this clonotype. The chain is built from TRBV28 and TRBJ1-5, with D possibly matching TRBD1 (5 bases). Germline CDR1 reads MDHEN; CDR2 reads SYDVKM. This CDR3 has 13 amino acids. V shed 10 bases and J shed 6 bases, with 16 bases lying between them. CDR3 residues: CAMSRQGSQPQHF. The CDR3 nucleotides are TGTGCCATGAGCAGGCAGGGCAGTCAGCCCCAGCATTTT.

This sequence joins TRBV29-1 and TRBJ2-5; TRBD2 matches at 9 bases. With 1 base clipped from V and 2 bases from J, the junction kept 14 bases outside the gene matches. Looked up from germline, CDR1 is SQVTM and CDR2 is ANQGSEA. The CDR3 runs to 18 residues. The CDR3, as DNA: TGCAGCGTTGAAGGTTGGGTTGCTAGCGGGATATCACAAGAGACCCAGTACTTC. Its translation is CSVEGWVASGISQETQYF.

Ten or more counts support this clonotype. The rearrangement uses TRBV19 and TRBJ2-1; 9 bases map to TRBD2. The CDR3 is 17 amino acids. Germline values: CDR1 LNHDA, CDR2 SQIVND (reference sequence). The J segment lost 7 bases and the V segment lost 3 bases, leaving 13 bases of the junction unmatched. DNA for the CDR3: TGTGCCAGTAGTATTTTGTTAGCTAGCGGGACGTGGAATGAGCAGTTCTTC. Translated, it gives CASSILLASGTWNEQFF. Drawing the rest from reference TRBV19 and TRBJ2-1, the complete variable domain is DGGITQSPKYLFRKEGQNVTLSCEQNLNHDAMYWYRQDPGQGLRLIYYSQIVNDFQKGDIAEGYSVSREKKESFPLTVTSAQKNPTAFYLCASSILLASGTWNEQFFGPGTRLTVL.

This clonotype was seen a handful of times. The chain carries TRBV7-2 and TRBJ2-7, with 12 bases matching TRBD2. Trimming took 6 bases from V and 3 from J; bases not matched to a gene: 9. The germline V gene has CDR1 SGHTA and CDR2 FQGNSA. This CDR3 has 16 residues. CDR3 sequence: CASSYSTSGRNYEQYF. The CDR3 DNA is TGTGCCAGCAGTTATTCGACTAGCGGGAGAAACTACGAGCAGTACTTC. Filled out from reference TRBV7-2 and TRBJ2-7, the complete variable domain reads GAGVSQSPSNKVTEKGKDVELRCDPISGHTALYWYRQSLGQGLEFLIYFQGNSAPDKSGLPSDRFSAERTGGSVSTLTIQRTQQEDSAVYLCASSYSTSGRNYEQYFGPGTRLTVT.

This chain connects TRBV7-9 to TRBJ2-7; TRBD2 matches 7 bases. V lost 2 bases, J lost 0 bases, and 4 bases stayed unmatched. CDR1 SEHNR and CDR2 FQNEAQ come from the germline V gene (reference sequence). This CDR3 is built from 15 residues. CDR3 loop: CASSLRAGNSYEQYF. Here the CDR3 DNA reads TGTGCCAGCAGCTTAAGAGCGGGAAACTCCTACGAGCAGTACTTC.

This chain joins TRBV5-1 and TRBJ2-7; D uncertain. The CDR3 has 15 residues. Germline lookup yields CDR1 SGHRS and CDR2 YFSETQ. With 1 base removed from V and 2 bases from J, the gap between germline ends came to 13 bases. The CDR3 is CASSLQTLAAYEQYF. The DNA of the CDR3 is TGCGCCAGCAGCTTGCAAACCCTTGCCGCCTACGAGCAGTACTTC. Drawing the rest from reference TRBV5-1 and TRBJ2-7, the complete variable domain is KAGVTQTPRYLIKTRGQQVTLSCSPISGHRSVSWYQQTPGQGLQFLFEYFSETQRNKGNFPGRFSGRQFSNSRSEMNVSTLELGDSALYLCASSLQTLAAYEQYFGPGTRLTVT.

The genes are TRBV20-1 and TRBJ2-3, with D possibly matching TRBD2 (5 bases). CDR3 length: 15 residues. Germline CDR1 is DFQATT and CDR2 is SNEGSKA (reference sequence). With 0 bases removed from V and 3 bases from J, the gap between germline ends came to 13 bases. The CDR3 loop is CSARDPSGSTDTQYF. For the CDR3, the DNA is TGCAGTGCTAGAGATCCGAGCGGTTCTACAGATACGCAGTATTTT.

This clonotype was recorded at least ten times. CDR3 DNA sequence: TGTGCCAGCAGCTTACAGCACCAAGAGACCCAGTACTTC. It translates to CASSLQHQETQYF. The V and J genes are TRBV7-2 and TRBJ2-5, with unresolved D. This CDR3 region has 13 residues. V was shortened by 2 bases and J by 0 bases, with 4 bases between the two germline ends. Germline V gene sequence: CDR1 SGHTA, CDR2 FQGNSA.

This clonotype was observed at least ten times. The chain combines TRBV6-6 with TRBJ1-6; D might be TRBD1 (5 bases). The V end was cut by 2 bases, the J end by 0 bases, with 11 bases between. This CDR3 has 17 amino acids. CDR1 and CDR2 (germline): MNHNY, SVGAGI (reference sequence). CDR3 coding DNA: TGTGCCAGCAGTTACGGGGCGGCTAGCTCCTATAATTCACCCCTCCACTTT. Amino acids: CASSYGAASSYNSPLHF.

The chain recombines TRBV19 with TRBJ1-4, with D possibly TRBD1 on 5 matching bases. The length of the CDR3 is 14 residues. V lost 7 bases to trimming and J lost 0 bases, with 9 bases between them. The V gene's germline CDR1 is LNHDA and CDR2 SQIVND (reference sequence). The CDR3 here is CASTPTATNEKLFF. CDR3 coding DNA: TGTGCCAGTACCCCGACAGCAACTAATGAAAAACTGTTTTTT.

The chain links TRBV7-6 to TRBJ1-4; 7 positions agree with TRBD1. Germline V lookup: CDR1 SGHVS, CDR2 FNYEAQ. V was clipped by 6 bases and J by 8 bases; unmatched bases: 6. CDR3 length: 13 amino acids. CDR3 sequence (DNA): TGTGCCAGCAGGTCAGGGGGAAAGGAAAAACTGTTTTTT. Its translation: CASRSGGKEKLFF.

The CDR3 loop reads CASSEPTPPEQYF. As DNA, the CDR3 is TGTGCCAGCAGTGAACCTACCCCCCCCGAGCAGTACTTC. The rearrangement links TRBV6-1 to TRBJ2-7, with unresolved D. V lost 2 bases and J 6 bases, leaving 11 bases between the germline ends. Looked up from germline, CDR1 is MNHNS and CDR2 is SASEGT. This CDR3 has 13 amino acids.

This clonotype was detected only a few times. This rearrangement joins TRBV7-4 to TRBJ2-5; D may match TRBD1 or TRBD2 (6 bases each). Germline CDR1 SGHVT, CDR2 SQSDAQ. The V gene lost 2 bases and the J gene lost 4 bases, with 17 bases spanning the gap. CDR3 length equals 16 residues. The CDR3 reads CASSLNRGKGGETQYF. Written as DNA, the CDR3 is TGTGCCAGCAGCTTAAATCGGGGGAAAGGGGGAGAGACCCAGTACTTC.

This clonotype was recorded a few times. This rearrangement joins TRBV12-3 or TRBV12-4 to TRBJ2-7; D is ambiguous. Trimming removed 4 bases from V and 2 bases from J, with 3 bases in between. The CDR3 runs to 11 residues. The CDR3 region is CASSWAYEQYF. Here the CDR3 DNA reads TGTGCCAGCAGTTGGGCCTACGAGCAGTACTTC.

This clonotype was detected many times. The V call is TRBV7-2, the J call TRBJ1-4; D not resolved. V was trimmed by 2 bases and J by 3 bases, leaving 10 bases between them. Germline V gene sequence: CDR1 SGHTA, CDR2 FQGNSA. The CDR3 has 15 amino acids. Here the CDR3 DNA reads TGTGCCAGCAGCTTAAACGGGATCTCTAATGAAAAACTGTTTTTT. It codes for CASSLNGISNEKLFF.

This clonotype was seen a few times. The chain employs TRBV18 and TRBJ2-3, with D tentatively TRBD1 or TRBD2 (5 bases each). The CDR3 covers 15 residues. The ends were cut back, 0 bases at V and 4 bases at J, with 11 bases in the middle. The germline V gene has CDR1 KGHSH and CDR2 LQKENI. The DNA for the CDR3 is TGTGCCAGCTCACCACCCCAACTAGGGGCAGATACGCAGTATTTT. Translating gives CASSPPQLGADTQYF.

This clonotype appeared many times. V usage is TRBV6-1 and J usage is TRBJ2-1; D is perhaps TRBD2 (5 bases). The CDR3 covers 13 residues. Per the germline V gene, CDR1 is MNHNS and CDR2 is SASEGT. Trimming removed 1 base from V and 8 bases from J, with 9 bases in between. CDR3 in amino acids: CASSEGGMYEQFF. DNA of the CDR3: TGTGCCAGCAGTGAAGGAGGGATGTATGAGCAGTTCTTC.

This clonotype came up once. The chain recombines TRBV19 with TRBJ2-1, with D perhaps matching TRBD2 (6 bases). Germline CDR1 is LNHDA and CDR2 is SQIVND (reference sequence). There are 16 residues in the CDR3. V was clipped by 5 bases and J by 0 bases, with 14 bases between them. The CDR3 region has the DNA TGTGCCAGTAGTTTGGACGGGGGTGGCTCCTACAATGAGCAGTTCTTC. Amino acid sequence: CASSLDGGGSYNEQFF.

The chain combines TRBV4-1 with TRBJ2-2; 7 bases are shared with TRBD1. With V trimmed by 1 base and J by 5 bases, 7 bases remained unmatched. In germline, CDR1 is MGHRA, CDR2 YSYEKL. CDR3 size: 16 residues. CDR3 in amino acids: CASSQVSRGRTGELFF. The CDR3, as DNA: TGCGCCAGCAGCCAAGTCAGTAGGGGGCGAACCGGGGAGCTGTTTTTT.

CDR3 sequence: CASSSPFTGPGNTIYF. CDR3 nucleotides: TGTGCCAGCAGTTCACCCTTTACAGGGCCTGGAAACACCATATATTTT. The V gene is TRBV28, the J gene TRBJ1-3, with D perhaps TRBD1 (6 bases). This CDR3 has 16 residues. The ends were cut back, 4 bases at V and 2 bases at J, with 15 bases in the middle. From germline, CDR1 is MDHEN and CDR2 SYDVKM.

The gene calls are TRBV7-2 and TRBJ2-1, with D perhaps given as TRBD1 or TRBD2 (5 bases each). In germline, CDR1 is SGHTA, CDR2 FQGNSA. The length of the CDR3 is 14 residues. V was clipped by 4 bases and J by 3 bases, with 10 bases between them. The CDR3 region has the DNA TGTGCCAGCAGCTCCCGGGACGGCTACAATGAGCAGTTCTTC. Protein product: CASSSRDGYNEQFF. The full variable domain, with the rest looked up from reference TRBV7-2 and TRBJ2-1, is GAGVSQSPSNKVTEKGKDVELRCDPISGHTALYWYRQSLGQGLEFLIYFQGNSAPDKSGLPSDRFSAERTGGSVSTLTIQRTQQEDSAVYLCASSSRDGYNEQFFGPGTRLTVL.

This clonotype was seen ten or more times. V is TRBV7-8 and J is TRBJ2-2; no clear D gene. V shed 1 base and J shed 6 bases, with 18 bases lying between them. Germline V lookup: CDR1 SGHVS, CDR2 FQNEAQ. The CDR3 is made up of 17 amino acids. The CDR3 is CASSLEDRINRAGELFF. Written as DNA, the CDR3 is TGTGCCAGCAGCTTAGAGGACCGAATAAATCGGGCCGGGGAGCTGTTTTTT.

The rearrangement links TRBV12-3 or TRBV12-4 to TRBJ1-1; D may be TRBD1 (5 bases). The CDR3 covers 17 residues. V shed 6 bases and J shed 3 bases, with 23 bases lying between them. In DNA form, the CDR3 reads TGTGCCAGCAGCCTTTGGGCAGGGTTTGCGACGGACACTGAAGCTTTCTTT. Translated: CASSLWAGFATDTEAFF.

This clonotype was counted at least ten times. CDR3 sequence (DNA): TGTGCCAGCAGCTTTGGGACAGGGCCCTCTGGAAACACCATATATTTT. Translated: CASSFGTGPSGNTIYF. The chain links TRBV7-6 to TRBJ1-3, with TRBD1 matching 9 bases. The CDR3 has 16 amino acids. J was trimmed by 0 bases and V by 3 bases; bases with no gene match: 3. The germline CDR1 and CDR2 sequences are SGHVS and FNYEAQ.

This clonotype was picked up many times. The chain is built from TRBV6-5 and TRBJ2-3, with D possibly matching TRBD1 (5 bases). The CDR3 runs 16 residues. CDR1 and CDR2 (germline): MNHEY, SVGAGI. V was trimmed by 0 bases and J by 4 bases, leaving 14 bases between them. CDR3 sequence (DNA): TGTGCCAGCAGTTACTCGTTGACAGTCAGTTCAGATACGCAGTATTTT. Its translation is CASSYSLTVSSDTQYF.

This clonotype was detected a few times. The rearrangement joins TRBV4-1 to TRBJ1-6; TRBD1 is a possible D gene (5 bases). The length of the CDR3 is 15 residues. Germline lookup yields CDR1 MGHRA and CDR2 YSYEKL. Trimming left V 0 bases short and J 14 bases short, with 17 bases between. CDR3 residues: CASSQDPTQGLALHF. The CDR3 DNA follows: TGCGCCAGCAGCCAAGATCCGACTCAGGGTCTAGCCCTCCACTTT.

This clonotype was detected ten times or more. This rearrangement joins TRBV7-2 to TRBJ1-1; TRBD1 agrees at 8 bases. CDR1 SGHTA and CDR2 FQGNSA come from the germline V gene. V lost 1 base, J lost 6 bases, and 7 bases stayed unmatched. This CDR3 has 15 residues. The CDR3 DNA reads as TGTGCCAGCAGCTTAGAGGGCAGGGGGCTGTCTGAAGCTTTCTTT. Encoded protein: CASSLEGRGLSEAFF. Based on the CDR3 plus reference TRBV7-2 and TRBJ1-1, the full variable domain is GAGVSQSPSNKVTEKGKDVELRCDPISGHTALYWYRQSLGQGLEFLIYFQGNSAPDKSGLPSDRFSAERTGGSVSTLTIQRTQQEDSAVYLCASSLEGRGLSEAFFGQGTRLTVV.